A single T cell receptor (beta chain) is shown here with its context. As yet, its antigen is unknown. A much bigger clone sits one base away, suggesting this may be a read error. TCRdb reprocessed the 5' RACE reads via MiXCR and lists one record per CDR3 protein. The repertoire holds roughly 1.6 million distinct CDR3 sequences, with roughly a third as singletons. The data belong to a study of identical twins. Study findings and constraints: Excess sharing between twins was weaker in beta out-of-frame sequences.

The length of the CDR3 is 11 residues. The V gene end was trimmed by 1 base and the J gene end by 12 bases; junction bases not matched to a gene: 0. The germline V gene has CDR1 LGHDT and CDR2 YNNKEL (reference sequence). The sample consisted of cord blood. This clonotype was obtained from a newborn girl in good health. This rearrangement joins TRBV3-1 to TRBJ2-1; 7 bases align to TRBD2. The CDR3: CASSQAGGQFF. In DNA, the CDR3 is TGTGCCAGCAGCCAAGCGGGAGGGCAGTTCTTC.